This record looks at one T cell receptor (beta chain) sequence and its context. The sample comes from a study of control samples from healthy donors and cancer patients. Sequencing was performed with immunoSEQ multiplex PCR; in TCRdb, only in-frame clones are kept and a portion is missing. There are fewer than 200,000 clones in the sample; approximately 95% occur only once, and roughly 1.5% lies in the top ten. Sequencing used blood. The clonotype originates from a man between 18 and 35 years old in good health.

The CDR3 sequence: CASSEDQLDTQYF. DNA of the CDR3: TGTGCCAGCAGCGAAGACCAGTTAGATACGCAGTATTTT. The rearrangement uses TRBV25-1 and TRBJ2-3; D is undetermined. CDR1 is MGHDK, CDR2 SYGVNS, per germline. Trimming shortened V by 6 bases and J by 5 bases, and 12 bases separated the two germline ends. This CDR3 contains 13 residues.